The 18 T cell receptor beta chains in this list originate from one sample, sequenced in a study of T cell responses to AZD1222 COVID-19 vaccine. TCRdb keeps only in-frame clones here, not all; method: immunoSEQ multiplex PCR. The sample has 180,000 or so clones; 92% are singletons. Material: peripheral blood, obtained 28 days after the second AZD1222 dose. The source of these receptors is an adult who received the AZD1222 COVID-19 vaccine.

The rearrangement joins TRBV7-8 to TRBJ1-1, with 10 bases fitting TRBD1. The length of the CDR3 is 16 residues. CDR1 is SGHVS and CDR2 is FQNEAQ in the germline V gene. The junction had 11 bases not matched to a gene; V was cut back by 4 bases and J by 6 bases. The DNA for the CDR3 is TGTGCCAGCAGCTCCCTCCTGCGGACAGGGGGTCCTGAAGCTTTCTTT. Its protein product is CASSSLLRTGGPEAFF.

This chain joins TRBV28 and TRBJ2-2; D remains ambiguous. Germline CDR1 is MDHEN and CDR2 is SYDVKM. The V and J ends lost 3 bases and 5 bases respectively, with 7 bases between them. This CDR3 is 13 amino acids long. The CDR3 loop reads CASSLAATGELFF. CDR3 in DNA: TGTGCCAGCAGTTTGGCGGCTACCGGGGAGCTGTTTTTT.

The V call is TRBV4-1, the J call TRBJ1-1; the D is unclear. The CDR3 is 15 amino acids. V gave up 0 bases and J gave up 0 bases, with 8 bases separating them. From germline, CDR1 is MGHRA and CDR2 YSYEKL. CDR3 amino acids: CASSQDQNLNTEAFF. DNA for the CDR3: TGCGCCAGCAGCCAAGATCAGAATTTGAACACTGAAGCTTTCTTT.

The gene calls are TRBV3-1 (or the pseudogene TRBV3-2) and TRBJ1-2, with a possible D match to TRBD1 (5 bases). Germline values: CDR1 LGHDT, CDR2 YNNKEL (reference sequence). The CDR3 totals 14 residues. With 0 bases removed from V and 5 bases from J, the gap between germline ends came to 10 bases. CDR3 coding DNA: TGTGCCAGCAGCCAAGATCGGGGGTCGTATGGCTACACCTTC. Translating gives CASSQDRGSYGYTF.

The CDR3 spells CASSEQSRTTDTQYF. Written as DNA, the CDR3 is TGTGCCAGCAGTGAACAATCTAGAACCACAGATACGCAGTATTTT. The rearrangement links TRBV2 to TRBJ2-3; unclear D gene. The CDR3 is 15 amino acids. Trimming left V 2 bases short and J 2 bases short, with 11 bases between. The germline V gene encodes CDR1 SNHLY and CDR2 FYNNEI.

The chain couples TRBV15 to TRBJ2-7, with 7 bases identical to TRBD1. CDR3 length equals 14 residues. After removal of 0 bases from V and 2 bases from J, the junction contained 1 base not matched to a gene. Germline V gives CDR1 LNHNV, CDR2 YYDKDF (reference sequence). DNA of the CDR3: TGTGCCACCAGCAGAGATCAGGGGGCCTACGAGCAGTACTTC. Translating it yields CATSRDQGAYEQYF.

CDR3 in amino acids: CASSQGPSGAAEAFF. DNA of the CDR3: TGCGCCAGCAGCCAAGGCCCCTCGGGGGCGGCTGAAGCTTTCTTT. V usage is TRBV4-1 and J usage is TRBJ1-1; a weak D match, TRBD1 (6 bases). Trimming took 1 base from V and 6 from J, leaving 15 bases between them. The CDR3 spans 15 residues. Germline V gives CDR1 MGHRA, CDR2 YSYEKL.

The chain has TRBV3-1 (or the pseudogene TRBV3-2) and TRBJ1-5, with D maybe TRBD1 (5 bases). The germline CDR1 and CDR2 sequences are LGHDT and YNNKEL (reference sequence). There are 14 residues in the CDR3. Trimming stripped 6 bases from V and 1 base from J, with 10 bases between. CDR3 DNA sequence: TGTGCCAGCAGTAAGACAGCGAGCAATCAGCCCCAGCATTTT. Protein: CASSKTASNQPQHF.

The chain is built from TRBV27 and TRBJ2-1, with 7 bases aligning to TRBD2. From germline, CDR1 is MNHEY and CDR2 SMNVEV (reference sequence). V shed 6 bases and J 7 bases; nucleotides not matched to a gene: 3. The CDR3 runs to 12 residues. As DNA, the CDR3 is TGTGCCAGCAGCCGACTAGCAAATGAGCAGTTCTTC. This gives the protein CASSRLANEQFF.

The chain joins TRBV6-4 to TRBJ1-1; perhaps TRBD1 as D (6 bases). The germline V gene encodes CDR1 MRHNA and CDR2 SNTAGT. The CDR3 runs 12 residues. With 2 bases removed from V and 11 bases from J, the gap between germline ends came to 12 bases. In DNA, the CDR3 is TGTGCCAGCAGTGACAATGCAGGGGCGGCTTTCTTT. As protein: CASSDNAGAAFF.

Written as DNA, the CDR3 is TGTGCCAGCAGTTTACAGGGGATGGGTCAGCCCCAGCATTTT. This codes for CASSLQGMGQPQHF. V and J are TRBV27 and TRBJ1-5; D perhaps matches TRBD1 (6 bases). The germline V gene has CDR1 MNHEY and CDR2 SMNVEV (reference sequence). The CDR3 runs to 14 residues. V dropped 2 bases and J dropped 6 bases, with 11 bases sitting between them.

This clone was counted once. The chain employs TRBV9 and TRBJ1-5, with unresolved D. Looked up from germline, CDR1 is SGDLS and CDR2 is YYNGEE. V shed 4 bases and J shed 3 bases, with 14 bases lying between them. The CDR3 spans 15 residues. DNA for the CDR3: TGTGCCAGCAGCATATTTGGACGGGACAATCAGCCCCAGCATTTT. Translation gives CASSIFGRDNQPQHF.

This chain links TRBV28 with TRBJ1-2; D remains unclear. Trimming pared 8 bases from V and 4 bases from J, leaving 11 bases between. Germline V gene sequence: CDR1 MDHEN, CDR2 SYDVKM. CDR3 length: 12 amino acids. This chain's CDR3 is CASWANLYGYTF. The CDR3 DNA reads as TGTGCCAGCTGGGCCAACCTCTATGGCTACACCTTC.

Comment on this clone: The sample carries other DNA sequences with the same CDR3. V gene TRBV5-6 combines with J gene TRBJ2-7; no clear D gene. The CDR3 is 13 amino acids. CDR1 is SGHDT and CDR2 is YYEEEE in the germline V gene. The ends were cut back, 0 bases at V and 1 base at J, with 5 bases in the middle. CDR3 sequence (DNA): TGTGCCAGCAGCTTGGGGTCTTCCTACGAGCAGTACTTC. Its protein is CASSLGSSYEQYF. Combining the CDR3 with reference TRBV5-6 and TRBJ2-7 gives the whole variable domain DAGVTQSPTHLIKTRGQQVTLRCSPKSGHDTVSWYQQALGQGPQFIFQYYEEEERQRGNFPDRFSGHQFPNYSSELNVNALLLGDSALYLCASSLGSSYEQYFGPGTRLTVT.

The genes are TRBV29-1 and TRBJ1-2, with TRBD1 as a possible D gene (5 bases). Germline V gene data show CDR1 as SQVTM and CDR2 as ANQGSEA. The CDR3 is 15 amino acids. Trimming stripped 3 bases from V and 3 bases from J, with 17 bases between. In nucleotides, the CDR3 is TGCAGCGTTGACGGAGTTAAGACAGCGTACTATGGCTACACCTTC. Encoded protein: CSVDGVKTAYYGYTF.

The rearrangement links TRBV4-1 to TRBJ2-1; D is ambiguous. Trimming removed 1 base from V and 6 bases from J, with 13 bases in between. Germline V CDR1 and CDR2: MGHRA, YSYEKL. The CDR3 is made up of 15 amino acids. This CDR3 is CASSQGVSSGNEQFF. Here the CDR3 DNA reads TGCGCCAGCAGCCAAGGAGTCTCTAGTGGCAATGAGCAGTTCTTC.

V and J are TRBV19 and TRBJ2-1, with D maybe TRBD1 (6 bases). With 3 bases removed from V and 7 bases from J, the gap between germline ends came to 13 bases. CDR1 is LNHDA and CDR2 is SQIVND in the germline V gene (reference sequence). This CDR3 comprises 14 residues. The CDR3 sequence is CASSMGTQGNEQFF. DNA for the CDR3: TGTGCCAGTAGTATGGGGACCCAGGGGAATGAGCAGTTCTTC.

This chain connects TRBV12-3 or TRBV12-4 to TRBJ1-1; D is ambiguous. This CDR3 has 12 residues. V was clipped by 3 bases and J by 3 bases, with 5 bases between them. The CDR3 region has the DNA TGTGCCAGCAGTTTGGAAGACACTGAAGCTTTCTTT. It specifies CASSLEDTEAFF.